This T cell receptor (beta chain) was documented in a study of cytotoxic CD8 clonotypes in ibrutinib-treated CLL. Clones were sequenced by immunoSEQ multiplex PCR, and TCRdb holds only the in-frame ones, with some missing. The table lists 130,000 or so clones, approximately 85% of them singletons. Sample: PBMCs, taken after 24 months of ibrutinib treatment. The sequence derives from a human donor with chronic lymphocytic leukemia.

Here the CDR3 reads CASSYSPTGRTEAFF. CDR3 DNA: TGTGCCAGCAGTTACTCCCCGACAGGGCGGACTGAAGCTTTCTTT. The rearrangement links TRBV6-5 to TRBJ1-1; 7 bases agree with TRBD1. The trim removed 0 bases at V and 5 bases at J, leaving 6 bases unmatched. Per the germline V gene, CDR1 is MNHEY and CDR2 is SVGAGI. There are 15 residues in the CDR3.